The 13 T cell receptor beta chains in this list originate from one sample, sequenced in a study of shared clonotypes between healthy human individuals (dated by TCRdb to about 2020). The library was obtained by the immunoSEQ multiplex PCR assay. TCRdb mirrors the immuneACCESS table, restricted to in-frame sequences. Some clones are absent from its copies; in checked studies, under half trace to an unresolved V gene, and the reason for the others is unknown. The sample data list some 2,500,000 clones, and under 95% of these were observed just once. The ten largest clones add up to approximately 0.41% of the sample. The sequenced sample consisted of naive CD4+ T cells from PBMCs. This specimen's cell subset or site label, per the study, means: CD45RA+ positively selected. The origin of the receptors is a man younger than 35 in good health. Some clones in this sample may be carry-over from other donors' samples.

This rearrangement joins TRBV7-2 to TRBJ1-5, with D unclear. CDR1 is SGHTA, CDR2 FQGNSA, per germline. Between the trimmed V and J ends, which lost 5 bases and 0 bases, there was a span of 11 bases. The CDR3 spans 15 residues. This CDR3 is CASSQDVYSNQPQHF. CDR3 sequence (DNA): TGTGCCAGCAGCCAGGACGTTTATAGCAATCAGCCCCAGCATTTT.

CDR3 sequence (DNA): TGCGCCAGCAGCTTGGGGACAGGCGAAATCGGACTGTTTTTT. Residues: CASSLGTGEIGLFF. The chain recombines TRBV5-1 with TRBJ1-4; TRBD1 aligns across 7 bases. The CDR3 totals 14 residues. From germline, CDR1 is SGHRS and CDR2 YFSETQ. Trimming cost V 0 bases and J 13 bases; bases outside gene matches: 9. The full variable domain, in which reference TRBV5-1 and TRBJ1-4 provide the parts outside the CDR3, is KAGVTQTPRYLIKTRGQQVTLSCSPISGHRSVSWYQQTPGQGLQFLFEYFSETQRNKGNFPGRFSGRQFSNSRSEMNVSTLELGDSALYLCASSLGTGEIGLFFGSGTQLSVL.

This clone has more than one count but fewer than ten. The chain links TRBV4-1 to TRBJ1-1, with D perhaps matching TRBD1 (5 bases). Per the germline V gene, CDR1 is MGHRA and CDR2 is YSYEKL. This CDR3 contains 15 residues. Trimming took off 0 bases at V and 5 bases at J, with 13 bases between the two ends. CDR3 protein: CASSQEGTARTEAFF. CDR3 DNA: TGCGCCAGCAGCCAAGAAGGGACGGCGCGAACTGAAGCTTTCTTT.

This clone has just one count. This rearrangement joins TRBV9 to TRBJ2-5, with 9 bases lining up with TRBD1. In germline, CDR1 is SGDLS, CDR2 YYNGEE. Germline trimming cut 2 bases from V and 2 bases from J; bases unmatched to any gene: 10. The CDR3 is 17 amino acids. The CDR3 spells CASSVGGTGLLQETQYF. The CDR3 DNA is TGTGCCAGCAGCGTGGGGGGGACAGGGCTCTTGCAAGAGACCCAGTACTTC. Supplemented by reference TRBV9 and TRBJ2-5, the full variable domain reads DSGVTQTPKHLITATGQRVTLRCSPRSGDLSVYWYQQSLDQGLQFLIQYYNGEERAKGNILERFSAQQFPDLHSELNLSSLELGDSALYFCASSVGGTGLLQETQYFGPGTRLLVL.

The V gene is TRBV28, the J gene TRBJ1-1; weak D call: TRBD1 (5 bases). Germline V gene sequence: CDR1 MDHEN, CDR2 SYDVKM. Trimming removed 7 bases at V and 4 bases at J, with 16 bases between. This CDR3 has 14 amino acids. CDR3 nucleotides: TGTGCCAGCACGTCAGGAAGGGGTACCACTGAAGCTTTCTTT. This codes for CASTSGRGTTEAFF. The full variable domain, completed using reference TRBV28 and TRBJ1-1, is DVKVTQSSRYLVKRTGEKVFLECVQDMDHENMFWYRQDPGLGLRLIYFSYDVKMKEKGDIPEGYSVSREKKERFSLILESASTNQTSMYLCASTSGRGTTEAFFGQGTRLTVV.

The chain links TRBV11-2 to TRBJ1-1; D remains ambiguous. The V gene lost 1 base and the J gene lost 10 bases, with 13 bases spanning the gap. The germline V gene encodes CDR1 SGHAT and CDR2 FQNNGV. The CDR3 is made up of 13 amino acids. The CDR3: CASSLGSRSGAFF. As DNA, the CDR3 is TGTGCCAGCAGCTTAGGTAGTAGGTCGGGAGCTTTCTTT.

The chain links TRBV6-1 to TRBJ2-7; 7 nucleotides match TRBD1. The CDR3 is 14 amino acids. V gave up 7 bases and J gave up 0 bases; unmatched junction bases: 6. Germline CDR1 MNHNS, CDR2 SASEGT. The CDR3 protein is CASKPDRDSYEQYF. CDR3 coding DNA: TGTGCCAGCAAACCTGACAGGGACTCCTACGAGCAGTACTTC.

V usage is TRBV6-6 and J usage is TRBJ1-1, with 9 positions matching TRBD1. The V gene's germline CDR1 is MNHNY and CDR2 SVGAGI (reference sequence). The CDR3 runs to 12 residues. V gave up 5 bases and J gave up 7 bases; unmatched junction bases: 2. The CDR3 DNA is TGTGCCAGCAGTCGACAGGGGGGTGAAGCTTTCTTT. Translated, it gives CASSRQGGEAFF.

Note on this clone: Other DNA sequences in this specimen translate into the identical CDR3. The V call is TRBV5-6, the J call TRBJ1-2; no definite D call. CDR1 is SGHDT and CDR2 is YYEEEE in the germline V gene. The CDR3 is made up of 11 amino acids. With 2 bases removed from V and 7 bases from J, the gap between germline ends came to 6 bases. DNA of the CDR3: TGTGCCAGCAGCTTTAGAGGTGGCTACACCTTC. Translation gives CASSFRGGYTF.

As concerns this clone: A much bigger clone sits one base away, suggesting this may be a read error. Other nucleotide sequences in the sample specify the same CDR3. The chain couples TRBV6-4 to TRBJ1-1, with D maybe TRBD1 (5 bases). V was cut by 6 bases and J by 1 base, with 9 bases left in between. The length of the CDR3 is 13 residues. Germline V lookup: CDR1 MRHNA, CDR2 SNTAGT. The CDR3 reads CASSFDRNTEAFF. In nucleotides, the CDR3 is TGTGCCAGCAGCTTCGACAGGAACACTGAAGCTTTCTTT.

The J gene is TRBJ2-1, the V gene TRBV6-1; D assignment may be TRBD1 or TRBD2 (5 bases each). Germline assignment: CDR1 MNHNS and CDR2 SASEGT. The CDR3 runs 17 residues. V dropped 2 bases and J dropped 7 bases, with 21 bases sitting between them. The CDR3 nucleotides read TGTGCCAGCAGTGAATCCCGGGTCCCTAGAGGGGTTAATGAGCAGTTCTTC. This sequence encodes CASSESRVPRGVNEQFF.

The rearrangement links TRBV19 to TRBJ1-1, with D perhaps TRBD1 (5 bases). CDR1 is LNHDA and CDR2 is SQIVND in the germline V gene (reference sequence). This CDR3 has 18 residues. The V and J ends lost 3 bases and 3 bases respectively, with 23 bases between them. The CDR3 is CASSISLARGGSDTEAFF. As DNA, the CDR3 is TGTGCCAGTAGTATTTCTCTCGCCCGGGGGGGGTCGGACACTGAAGCTTTCTTT.

The chain joins TRBV15 to TRBJ1-1; 7 bases line up with TRBD1. CDR1 is LNHNV, CDR2 YYDKDF, per germline (reference sequence). The CDR3 is 16 residues long. Trimming cost V 2 bases and J 4 bases; bases outside gene matches: 10. The CDR3 nucleotides read TGTGCCACCAGCAGAACAGGGGCCCGCGCTGGCACTGAAGCTTTCTTT. Amino acids: CATSRTGARAGTEAFF.